The 13 T cell receptor beta chains reported below all come from one sample, sequenced in a study of vaccination and CD4 T cells after COVID-19 (dated by TCRdb to the early 2020s). No antigen has been assigned to these receptors. The library was obtained by PCR. Sequenced on an Illumina iSeq 100. DNA from cultured CD4+ T cells underwent TCR sequencing with the Oncomine TCR Beta short-read assay at the Johns Hopkins FTIC core. TCRdb cleaned the public reads at Q25 with fastp, built clones with MiXCR and kept in-frame beta chains. Rows are unified per CDR3 protein, each entry keeping the most common DNA and genes. For this sample there are around 15,000 distinct CDR3 sequences; over 50% appear just once. The ten largest make up 9.5% to 15% of the sample. The treatment or condition label for this specimen denotes: approximately 9-day PBMC culture with coronavirus spike peptide pools or control peptides (ViraFEST assay).

The sequenced sample was CD4+ T cells from blood, cultured in vitro. These receptors were taken from a human donor who had recovered from COVID-19.

This clonotype has a handful of counts. J is TRBJ1-2 and V is TRBV2; maybe TRBD1 (6 bases). Trimming left V 5 bases short and J 0 bases short, with 10 bases between. The CDR3 length is 14 residues. The germline CDR1 and CDR2 sequences are SNHLY and FYNNEI. The CDR3 DNA reads TGTGCCAGCAGTTCCGACAGGACTAACTATGGCTACACCTTC. Translated, it gives CASSSDRTNYGYTF.

This clonotype was picked up a small number of times. This chain uses TRBV11-3 with TRBJ1-6, with 7 positions matching TRBD1. Trimming cost V 2 bases and J 5 bases; bases outside gene matches: 9. The CDR3 runs 17 residues. Germline V CDR1 and CDR2: SGHNT, YENEEA. The CDR3 here is CASSLSRDRSDNSPLHF. CDR3 sequence (DNA): TGTGCCAGCAGCTTAAGTCGGGACAGATCCGATAATTCACCCCTCCACTTT.

This clonotype came up once. The chain links TRBV30 to TRBJ1-5; a possible D gene is TRBD1 (5 bases). CDR3 length: 13 residues. Deletions cut 1 base from V and 8 bases from J, with 12 bases between. Germline V gives CDR1 GTSNPN, CDR2 SVGIG (reference sequence). The CDR3 DNA is TGTGCCTGGAGTGAGGGGAGGGGAAAGCCCCAGCATTTT. Protein sequence: CAWSEGRGKPQHF.

This chain joins TRBV12-3 or TRBV12-4 and TRBJ1-6; 7 nucleotides align to TRBD1. The CDR3 has 14 amino acids. Losses at the gene ends were 5 bases for V and 7 bases for J; bases not matched to a gene: 5. CDR3 sequence: CASSDRVRNSPLHF. CDR3 sequence (DNA): TGTGCCAGCAGTGACAGGGTCCGGAATTCACCCCTCCACTTT.

The J gene is TRBJ1-5, the V gene TRBV6-1; D is unresolved. The germline gives CDR1 MNHNS, CDR2 SASEGT. CDR3 length: 14 amino acids. V was cut by 2 bases and J by 0 bases, with 5 bases left in between. CDR3 bases: TGTGCCAGCAGTGAACAGAATAGCAATCAGCCCCAGCATTTT. This sequence encodes CASSEQNSNQPQHF.

J is TRBJ1-2 and V is TRBV30, with TRBD1 identical over 7 bases. From germline, CDR1 is GTSNPN and CDR2 SVGIG (reference sequence). J was trimmed by 4 bases and V by 3 bases; bases with no gene match: 5. The CDR3 runs to 13 residues. The CDR3 loop reads CAWSAGQSYGYTF. In DNA form, the CDR3 reads TGTGCCTGGAGCGCGGGACAGAGCTATGGCTACACCTTC.

This clonotype was detected a few times. The J gene is TRBJ1-2, the V gene TRBV20-1, with 8 bases that match TRBD1. CDR1 and CDR2 from the germline V gene are DFQATT and SNEGSKA (reference sequence). J lost 7 bases, V lost 6 bases, and 13 bases had no gene match. The CDR3 consists of 14 residues. CDR3 sequence (DNA): TGCAGTGCAGACAGGGGCCAGGACTTCTCTGGCTACACCTTC. Its protein is CSADRGQDFSGYTF.

The chain employs TRBV20-1 and TRBJ2-3; TRBD1 matches at 7 bases. V lost 6 bases and J lost 0; bases outside the gene matches: 9. The CDR3 totals 15 residues. Germline V gene sequence: CDR1 DFQATT, CDR2 SNEGSKA (reference sequence). The CDR3 is CSAKRDSYSTDTQYF. The CDR3 coding sequence is TGCAGTGCAAAGAGGGACAGCTATAGCACAGATACGCAGTATTTT.

This clonotype came up a few times. This sequence joins TRBV11-2 and TRBJ1-1; TRBD1 agrees at 8 bases. This CDR3 has 16 amino acids. V dropped 5 bases and J dropped 6; count of bases not matched to a gene: 14. In germline, CDR1 is SGHAT, CDR2 FQNNGV. The CDR3 DNA is TGTGCCAGCAGCCGCCGGACAGGGCCAGGGGTAGCTGAAGCTTTCTTT. Amino acid sequence: CASSRRTGPGVAEAFF. Together with reference TRBV11-2 and TRBJ1-1, the CDR3 gives the full variable domain: EAGVAQSPRYKIIEKRQSVAFWCNPISGHATLYWYQQILGQGPKLLIQFQNNGVVDDSQLPKDRFSAERLKGVDSTLKIQPAKLEDSAVYLCASSRRTGPGVAEAFFGQGTRLTVV.

The J gene is TRBJ2-7, the V gene TRBV3-1; no firm D call. Germline V CDR1 and CDR2: LGHDT, YNNKEL (reference sequence). The CDR3 has 11 residues. Trimming removed 5 bases from V and 2 bases from J, with 4 bases in between. The CDR3 sequence is CASSTAYEQYF. The CDR3 nucleotides read TGTGCCAGCAGCACGGCCTACGAGCAGTACTTC.

The rearrangement uses TRBV6-1 and TRBJ1-1; 7 bases map to TRBD1. Trimming cost V 6 bases and J 5 bases; bases outside gene matches: 6. The CDR3 covers 13 residues. CDR1 and CDR2 from the germline V gene are MNHNS and SASEGT. The CDR3 region is CASRTTGRTEAFF. The DNA of the CDR3 is TGTGCCAGCAGGACGACAGGGAGAACTGAAGCTTTCTTT.

This chain links TRBV11-2 with TRBJ2-3; D might be TRBD2 (6 bases). The CDR3 consists of 15 residues. Germline lookup yields CDR1 SGHAT and CDR2 FQNNGV. The V end lost 4 bases, the J end lost 0 bases, and 11 bases lay between the germline ends. The DNA for the CDR3 is TGTGCCAGCAGCTCTTCCGGGACTAGCACAGATACGCAGTATTTT. Amino acids: CASSSSGTSTDTQYF.

The CDR3 sequence: CASSLRLAGAQDTQYF. As DNA, the CDR3 is TGTGCCAGCAGCCTTAGACTAGCGGGAGCCCAAGATACGCAGTATTTT. The rearrangement links TRBV5-4 to TRBJ2-3; TRBD2 agrees at 12 bases. Trimming took 4 bases from V and 5 from J; bases not matched to a gene: 8. Germline CDR1 SGHNT, CDR2 YYREEE (reference sequence). The CDR3 is 16 amino acids.